The TCR beta chain described here comes from a study of T cells after yellow fever vaccination. This clonotype was counted ten times or more. TCRdb independently ran MiXCR on the 5' RACE reads; one entry per CDR3 protein. The sample yields 350,000 to 450,000 distinct CDR3 sequences, 6% to 8% seen once. Here the sequenced sample was PBMCs, taken 5 days after the yellow fever booster vaccination. This receptor was taken from a man aged 30 to 39 who received the YFV17D yellow fever vaccine.

The chain's CDR3 is CASSLGFTGTYEQYF. CDR3 DNA: TGTGCCAGCAGCTTGGGATTTACAGGTACCTACGAGCAGTACTTC. This chain uses TRBV5-5 with TRBJ2-7, with D perhaps matching TRBD1 (5 bases). Looked up from germline, CDR1 is SGHKS and CDR2 is YYEKEE (reference sequence). Trimming pared 0 bases from V and 2 bases from J, leaving 12 bases between. The CDR3 loop spans 15 amino acids.